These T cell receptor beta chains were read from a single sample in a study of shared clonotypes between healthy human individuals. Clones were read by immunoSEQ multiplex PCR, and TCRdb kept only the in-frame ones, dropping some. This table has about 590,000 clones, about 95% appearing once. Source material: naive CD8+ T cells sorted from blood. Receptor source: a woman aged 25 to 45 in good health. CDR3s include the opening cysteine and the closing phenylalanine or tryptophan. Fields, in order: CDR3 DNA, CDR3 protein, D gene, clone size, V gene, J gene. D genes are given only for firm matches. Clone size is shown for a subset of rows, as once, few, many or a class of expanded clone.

TGTGCCAGCAGCTTATGGAGATCCTACGAGCAGTACTTC	CASSLWRSYEQYF	NA	once	TRBV11-2	TRBJ2-7
TGTGCCAGTCAGCCGGGGGACTCAACCTATGGCTACACCTTC	CASQPGDSTYGYTF	NA	NA	TRBV5-6	TRBJ1-2
TGTGCCAGCAGCTTAGGTCTCTCCTACGAGCAGTACTTC	CASSLGLSYEQYF	NA	NA	TRBV7-9	TRBJ2-7
TGCGCCAGCAGCCTTACAGGGGAGGGGTACGAGCAGTACTTC	CASSLTGEGYEQYF	NA	NA	TRBV4-1	TRBJ2-7
TGTGCCAGCAGCGTTCGACCTCAAGATACGCAGTATTTT	CASSVRPQDTQYF	NA	NA	TRBV9	TRBJ2-3
TGCAGTGCTAGAGGGAACACTGAAGCTTTCTTT	CSARGNTEAFF	NA	NA	TRBV20-1	TRBJ1-1
TGTGCCAGCAGCGGCACCCCCCACTACGAGCAGTACTTC	CASSGTPHYEQYF	NA	NA	TRBV9	TRBJ2-7
TGTGCCAGCAGTTTATCCTCGACGGGAACTAACTATGGCTACACCTTC	CASSLSSTGTNYGYTF	NA	NA	TRBV28	TRBJ1-2
TGTGCCAGCAGTTTAGTTATGGGGACAGAGTACAATGAGCAGTTCTTC	CASSLVMGTEYNEQFF	TRBD1	NA	TRBV27	TRBJ2-1
TGTGCCAGCAGCGTAGGAGACTCAATGTTGGATGGCTACACCTTC	CASSVGDSMLDGYTF	NA	NA	TRBV9	TRBJ1-2
TGTGCCAGCACCGAGACGGGACTAGCTCAAGAGACCCAGTACTTC	CASTETGLAQETQYF	TRBD2	NA	TRBV6-5	TRBJ2-5
TGTGCCAGCAGCACCGGACAAACAACTGGAAACACCATATATTTT	CASSTGQTTGNTIYF	NA	NA	TRBV9	TRBJ1-3
TGTGCCAGCATAGGTTGGAGCTCCTACAATGAGCAGTTCTTC	CASIGWSSYNEQFF	NA	NA	TRBV6-1	TRBJ2-1
TGTGCCAGCAGCCCGCGGACGGGATCCTACGAGCAGTACTTC	CASSPRTGSYEQYF	NA	NA	TRBV28	TRBJ2-7
TGTGCCAGCAGTTACTACGAGCAGTACTTC	CASSYYEQYF	NA	NA	TRBV6-1	TRBJ2-7
TGTGCCAGCAGCCCTTTGGGGGGAGATTCTCCAGATACGCAGTATTTT	CASSPLGGDSPDTQYF	NA	NA	TRBV9	TRBJ2-3
TGCGCCAGCTACCGGACTAGCGGGAGGAAGTGCACCTACAATGAGCAGTTCTTC	CASYRTSGRKCTYNEQFF	TRBD2	once	TRBV10-1	TRBJ2-1
TGTGCCAGCAGAACTCTAGCGGGAGGCGACGATGAGCAGTTCTTC	CASRTLAGGDDEQFF	TRBD2	NA	TRBV14	TRBJ2-1
TGTGCCAGCAGCCTCGCAGGGATCCAAGAGACCCAGTACTTC	CASSLAGIQETQYF	NA	NA	TRBV7-9	TRBJ2-5
TGCGCCAGCAGCCTCCGGGGCGGCTCCTACGAGCAGTACTTC	CASSLRGGSYEQYF	NA	NA	TRBV4-1	TRBJ2-7
TGTGCCAGCAGCCTGGGGGGACTAGCGGAGTCCTACGAGCAGTACTTC	CASSLGGLAESYEQYF	TRBD2	NA	TRBV7-2	TRBJ2-7
TGTGCCAGCAGTGAAACTGAGGCGTCCGGCTACGAGCAGTACTTC	CASSETEASGYEQYF	NA	NA	TRBV2	TRBJ2-7
TGTGCCAGCAGCCCCGGGTGGAGCTCCTACGAGCAGTACTTC	CASSPGWSSYEQYF	NA	NA	TRBV5-4	TRBJ2-7
TGCACCAGCAGCCAAGATCAAAAGGAGGACGACCACAATGAGCAGTTCTTC	CTSSQDQKEDDHNEQFF	NA	NA	TRBV1	TRBJ2-1